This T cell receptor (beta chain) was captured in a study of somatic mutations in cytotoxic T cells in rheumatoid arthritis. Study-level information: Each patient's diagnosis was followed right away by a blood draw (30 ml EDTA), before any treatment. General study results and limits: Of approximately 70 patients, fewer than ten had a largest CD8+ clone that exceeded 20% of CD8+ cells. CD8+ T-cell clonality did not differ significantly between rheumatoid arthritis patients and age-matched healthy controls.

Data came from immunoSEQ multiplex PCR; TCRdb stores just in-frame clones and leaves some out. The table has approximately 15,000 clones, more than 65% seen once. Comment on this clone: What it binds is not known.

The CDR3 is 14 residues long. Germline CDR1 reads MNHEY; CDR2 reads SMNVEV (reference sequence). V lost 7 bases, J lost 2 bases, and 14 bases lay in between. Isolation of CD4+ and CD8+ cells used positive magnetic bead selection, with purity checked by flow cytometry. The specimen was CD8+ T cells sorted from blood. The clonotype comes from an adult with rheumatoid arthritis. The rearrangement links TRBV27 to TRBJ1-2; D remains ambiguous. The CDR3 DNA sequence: TGTGCCAGCAAAATAGTCGGCAGCAACTATGGCTACACCTTC. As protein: CASKIVGSNYGYTF.